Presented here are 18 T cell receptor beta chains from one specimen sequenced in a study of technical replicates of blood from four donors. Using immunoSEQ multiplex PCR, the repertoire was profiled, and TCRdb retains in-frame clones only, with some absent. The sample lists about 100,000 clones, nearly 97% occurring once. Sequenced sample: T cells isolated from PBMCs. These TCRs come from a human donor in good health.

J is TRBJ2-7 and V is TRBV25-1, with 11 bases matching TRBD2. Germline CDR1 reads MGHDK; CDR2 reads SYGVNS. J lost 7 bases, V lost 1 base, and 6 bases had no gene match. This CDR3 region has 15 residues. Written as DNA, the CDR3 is TGTGCCAGCAGTGAATGGACTAGCGGGTCGTTAGAGCAGTACTTC. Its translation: CASSEWTSGSLEQYF.

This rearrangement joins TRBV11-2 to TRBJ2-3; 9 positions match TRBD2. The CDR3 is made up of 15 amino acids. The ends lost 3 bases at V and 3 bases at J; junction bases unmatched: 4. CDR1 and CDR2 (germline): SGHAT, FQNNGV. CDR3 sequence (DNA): TGTGCCAGCAGCTTTAGCGGGGGAAAGACAGATACGCAGTATTTT. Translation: CASSFSGGKTDTQYF.

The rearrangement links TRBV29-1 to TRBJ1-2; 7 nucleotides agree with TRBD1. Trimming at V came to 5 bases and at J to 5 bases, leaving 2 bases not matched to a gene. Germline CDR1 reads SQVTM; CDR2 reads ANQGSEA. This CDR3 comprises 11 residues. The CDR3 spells CSVWDRYGYTF. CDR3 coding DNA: TGCAGCGTTTGGGACAGATATGGCTACACCTTC.

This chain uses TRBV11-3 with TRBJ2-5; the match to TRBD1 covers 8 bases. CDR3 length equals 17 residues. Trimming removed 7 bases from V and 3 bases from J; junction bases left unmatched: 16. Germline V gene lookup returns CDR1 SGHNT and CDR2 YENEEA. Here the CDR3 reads CASTKDRENPAEETQYF. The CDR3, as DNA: TGTGCCAGCACCAAGGACAGGGAGAATCCGGCGGAAGAGACCCAGTACTTC.

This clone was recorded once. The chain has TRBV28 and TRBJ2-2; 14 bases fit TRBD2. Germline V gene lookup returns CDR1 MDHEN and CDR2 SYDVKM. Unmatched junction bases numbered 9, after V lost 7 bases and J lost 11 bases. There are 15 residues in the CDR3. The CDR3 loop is CASTVGTSGSIELFF. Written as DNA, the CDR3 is TGTGCCAGCACCGTCGGGACTAGCGGGAGTATAGAGCTGTTTTTT.

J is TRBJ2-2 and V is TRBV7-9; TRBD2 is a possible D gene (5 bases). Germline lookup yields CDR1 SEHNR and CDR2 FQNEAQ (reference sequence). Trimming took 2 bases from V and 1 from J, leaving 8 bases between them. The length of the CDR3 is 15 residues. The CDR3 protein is CASSLSGENTGELFF. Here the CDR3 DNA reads TGTGCCAGCAGCTTATCCGGGGAGAACACCGGGGAGCTGTTTTTT.

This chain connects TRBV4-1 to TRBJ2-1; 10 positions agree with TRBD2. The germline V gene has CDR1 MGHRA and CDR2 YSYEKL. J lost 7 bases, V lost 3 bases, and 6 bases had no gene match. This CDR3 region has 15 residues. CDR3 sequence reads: CASSHVSTSGNEQFF. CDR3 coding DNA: TGCGCCAGCAGCCATGTCTCGACTAGCGGGAATGAGCAGTTCTTC.

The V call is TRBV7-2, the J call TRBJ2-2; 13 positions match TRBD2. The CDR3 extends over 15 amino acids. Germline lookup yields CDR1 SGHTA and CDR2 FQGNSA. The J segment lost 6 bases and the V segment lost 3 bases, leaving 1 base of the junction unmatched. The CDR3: CASSFGLAGAGELFF. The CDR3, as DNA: TGTGCCAGCAGCTTCGGACTAGCGGGAGCCGGGGAGCTGTTTTTT.

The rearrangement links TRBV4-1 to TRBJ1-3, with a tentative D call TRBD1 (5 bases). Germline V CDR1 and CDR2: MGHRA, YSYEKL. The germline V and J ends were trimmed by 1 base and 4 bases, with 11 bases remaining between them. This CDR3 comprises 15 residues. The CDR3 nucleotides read TGCGCCAGCAGCCAAGGACCGTGGGGCGGAAACACCATATATTTT. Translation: CASSQGPWGGNTIYF.

Written as DNA, the CDR3 is TGTGCCAGCAGTAAACCGCCGACCGCGGGGGCTTTCTTT. Its protein product is CASSKPPTAGAFF. The chain uses TRBV6-1 and TRBJ1-1; D remains ambiguous. V was trimmed by 5 bases and J by 11 bases, leaving 18 bases between them. The CDR3 length is 13 residues. Germline loops: CDR1 MNHNS, CDR2 SASEGT.

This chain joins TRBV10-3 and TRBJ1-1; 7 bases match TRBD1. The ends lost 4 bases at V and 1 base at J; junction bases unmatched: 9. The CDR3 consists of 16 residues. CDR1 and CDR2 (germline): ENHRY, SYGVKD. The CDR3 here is CAISGALGQRNTEAFF. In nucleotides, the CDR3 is TGTGCCATCAGTGGCGCATTGGGACAGAGGAACACTGAAGCTTTCTTT.

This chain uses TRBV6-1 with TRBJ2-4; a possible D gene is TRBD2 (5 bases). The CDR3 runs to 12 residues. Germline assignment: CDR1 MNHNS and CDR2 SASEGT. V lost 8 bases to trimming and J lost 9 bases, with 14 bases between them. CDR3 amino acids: CASGPSFRIQYF. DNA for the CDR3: TGTGCCAGCGGTCCTAGCTTCCGCATTCAGTACTTC.

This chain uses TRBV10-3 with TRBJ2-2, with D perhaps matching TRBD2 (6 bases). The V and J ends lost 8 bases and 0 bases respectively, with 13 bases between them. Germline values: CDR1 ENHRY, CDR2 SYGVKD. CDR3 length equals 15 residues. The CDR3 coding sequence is TGTGCCATCTCACGGGGGAAGTCGAACACCGGGGAGCTGTTTTTT. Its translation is CAISRGKSNTGELFF.

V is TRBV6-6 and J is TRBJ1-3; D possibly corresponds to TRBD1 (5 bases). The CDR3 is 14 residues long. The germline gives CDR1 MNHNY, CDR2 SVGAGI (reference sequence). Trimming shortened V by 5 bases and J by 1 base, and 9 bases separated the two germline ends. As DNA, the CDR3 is TGTGCCAGCAGTCCAGGGTTTTCTGGAAACACCATATATTTT. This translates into CASSPGFSGNTIYF.

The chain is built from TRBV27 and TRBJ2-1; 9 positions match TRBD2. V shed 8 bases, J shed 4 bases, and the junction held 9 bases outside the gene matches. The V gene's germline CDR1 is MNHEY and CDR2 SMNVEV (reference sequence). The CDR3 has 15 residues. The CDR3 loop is CASRSGLAGYNEQFF. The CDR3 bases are TGTGCCAGCCGATCTGGGCTAGCGGGGTACAATGAGCAGTTCTTC.

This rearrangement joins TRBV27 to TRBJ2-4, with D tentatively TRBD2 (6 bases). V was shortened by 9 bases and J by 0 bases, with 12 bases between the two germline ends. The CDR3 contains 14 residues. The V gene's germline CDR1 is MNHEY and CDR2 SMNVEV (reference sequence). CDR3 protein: CASSREIAKNIQYF. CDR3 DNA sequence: TGTGCCAGTAGCCGGGAGATAGCCAAAAACATTCAGTACTTC.

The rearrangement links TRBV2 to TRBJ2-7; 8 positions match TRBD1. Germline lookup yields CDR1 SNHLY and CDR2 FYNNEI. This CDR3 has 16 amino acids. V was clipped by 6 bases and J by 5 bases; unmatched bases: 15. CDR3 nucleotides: TGTGCCAGCAGCGGACTCCGGGACAGGCCTGGGGACGAGCAGTACTTC. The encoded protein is CASSGLRDRPGDEQYF.

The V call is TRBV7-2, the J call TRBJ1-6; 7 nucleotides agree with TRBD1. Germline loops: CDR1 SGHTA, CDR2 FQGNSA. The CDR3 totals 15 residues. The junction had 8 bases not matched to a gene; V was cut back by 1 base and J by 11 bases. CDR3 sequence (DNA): TGTGCCAGCAGCTTAGAAAGACAGGGTGACGCACCCCTCCACTTT. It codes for CASSLERQGDAPLHF.